The 11 T cell receptor beta chains in this list originate from one sample, sequenced in a study of control samples from healthy donors and cancer patients. Profiled with immunoSEQ multiplex PCR; TCRdb holds only in-frame clones, not every one. The sample records more than 65,000 clones, about 90% being singletons. The source material was PBMCs. Every receptor here comes from a woman aged 55-70 years with head and neck cancer.

The J gene is TRBJ1-1, the V gene TRBV24-1; 8 bases agree with TRBD1. V was clipped by 10 bases and J by 3 bases; unmatched bases: 9. The length of the CDR3 is 14 residues. Germline CDR1 and CDR2: KGHDR and SFDVKD. CDR3 nucleotides: TGTGCCACTCGGACAGGGTTTGGTGACACTGAAGCTTTCTTT. Translated: CATRTGFGDTEAFF.

The rearrangement joins TRBV7-2 to TRBJ2-5; D ambiguous. V lost 1 base and J lost 5, with 11 bases in between. Germline CDR1 SGHTA, CDR2 FQGNSA. This CDR3 has 14 residues. CDR3 sequence: CASSLVPAWETQYF. The CDR3 region has the DNA TGTGCCAGCAGCTTAGTACCGGCATGGGAGACCCAGTACTTC.

This clone was observed a handful of times. This chain connects TRBV15 to TRBJ2-3; 10 bases agree with TRBD2. The CDR3 contains 17 residues. Trimming removed 0 bases from V and 6 bases from J; junction bases left unmatched: 9. Germline CDR1 LNHNV, CDR2 YYDKDF (reference sequence). Written as DNA, the CDR3 is TGTGCCACCAGCAGAGAGGGGCTAGCGGGAGCCACCGATACGCAGTATTTT. Protein sequence: CATSREGLAGATDTQYF.

The chain carries TRBV5-1 and TRBJ2-5; TRBD1 aligns across 9 bases. The CDR3 has 14 residues. V lost 3 bases, J lost 4 bases, and 4 bases stayed unmatched. CDR1 and CDR2 from the germline V gene are SGHRS and YFSETQ. CDR3 nucleotides: TGCGCCAGCAGCTACGGACAGGGGATAGAGACCCAGTACTTC. Protein product: CASSYGQGIETQYF.

The chain joins TRBV2 to TRBJ2-3; 9 nucleotides match TRBD2. This CDR3 has 17 amino acids. Germline loops: CDR1 SNHLY, CDR2 FYNNEI. V was pared by 3 bases and J by 4 bases, with 11 bases of the junction left unmatched. CDR3 region: CASSDSLAGARADTQYF. CDR3 coding DNA: TGTGCCAGCAGTGATTCTTTAGCGGGAGCACGTGCAGATACGCAGTATTTT.

V is TRBV28 and J is TRBJ1-6; a weak D match, TRBD1 (5 bases). CDR3 length: 14 amino acids. Germline-derived CDR1 and CDR2 are MDHEN and SYDVKM. Deletions cut 7 bases from V and 3 bases from J, with 10 bases between. Here the CDR3 reads CASNRLVYNSPLHF. CDR3 nucleotides: TGTGCCAGCAACAGGCTCGTCTATAATTCACCCCTCCACTTT.

V usage is TRBV9 and J usage is TRBJ1-2, with 7 bases fitting TRBD1. The CDR3 has 17 residues. The germline V gene has CDR1 SGDLS and CDR2 YYNGEE. Trimming took 1 base from V and 8 from J; bases not matched to a gene: 17. CDR3 in amino acids: CASSVLQGQSIPAGYTF. The CDR3 DNA is TGTGCCAGCAGCGTACTTCAGGGACAGAGCATTCCAGCGGGCTACACCTTC.

This chain uses TRBV5-6 with TRBJ2-7; D possibly corresponds to TRBD1 (5 bases). The germline gives CDR1 SGHDT, CDR2 YYEEEE. This CDR3 has 14 amino acids. Trimming shortened V by 5 bases and J by 1 base, and 13 bases separated the two germline ends. CDR3 DNA sequence: TGTGCCAGCAGGAAAACAGGTGGGTCCTACGAGCAGTACTTC. Translation gives CASRKTGGSYEQYF.

J is TRBJ2-2 and V is TRBV24-1, with TRBD1 as a possible D gene (6 bases). This CDR3 is 15 amino acids long. Germline CDR1 KGHDR, CDR2 SFDVKD. The V end was cut by 10 bases, the J end by 0 bases, with 14 bases between. The CDR3 here is CATREGTTNTGELFF. CDR3 nucleotides: TGTGCCACGAGAGAGGGGACAACGAACACCGGGGAGCTGTTTTTT.

The chain has TRBV15 and TRBJ2-3; a possible D gene is TRBD1 (6 bases). V gave up 6 bases and J gave up 1 base, with 17 bases separating them. Germline V lookup: CDR1 LNHNV, CDR2 YYDKDF (reference sequence). The CDR3 loop spans 16 amino acids. CDR3 DNA sequence: TGTGCCACCAGGACGAAACAGGGAGCTGGCACAGATACGCAGTATTTT. Its translation: CATRTKQGAGTDTQYF.

The chain has TRBV19 and TRBJ1-3, with D hard to call. This CDR3 is built from 13 residues. Germline loops: CDR1 LNHDA, CDR2 SQIVND (reference sequence). V was cut by 4 bases and J by 4 bases, with 8 bases left in between. The CDR3 protein is CASSTNGGNTIYF. CDR3 nucleotides: TGTGCCAGTAGTACGAACGGCGGAAACACCATATATTTT.